This TCR beta chain originates from a study of T-cell reconstitution after alpha-beta-depleted transplantation in children. As concerns this clonotype: Its antigen is currently unknown.

Unique molecular identifiers were incorporated during preparation of the TCRbeta library. TCRdb processed the PCR reads anew with MiXCR; each CDR3 protein has one entry. The profile shows fewer than 550,000 distinct CDR3 sequences, around 16% of them singletons. Notes on the study in general: After transplant, high TCRbeta diversity at day 60 in some patients arose from surviving recipient T cells and thymic progenitors. Several hundred expanded graft clones reportedly were the source of alpha-beta T cells about two months after transplant. Fresh T-cell production supplied most of the T-cell counts and diversity seen one year after transplant.

The input for sequencing was PBMCs, mostly from graft donor cells, taken 360 days after TCRalphabeta/CD19-depleted stem cell transplant. This TCR derives from a boy in the first two years of life who had a stem cell transplant for Wiskott-Aldrich syndrome, so the T cells may come from the graft donor.

The CDR3 protein is CASSSDRGPTGELFF. Written as DNA, the CDR3 is TGTGCCAGCAGTTCCGACAGGGGCCCCACCGGGGAGCTGTTTTTT. The chain is built from TRBV27 and TRBJ2-2; 8 bases are shared with TRBD1. This CDR3 spans 15 amino acids. CDR1 is MNHEY, CDR2 SMNVEV, per germline (reference sequence). The V and J ends lost 4 bases and 4 bases, in that order; junction bases with no gene match: 5.